This TCR beta chain stems from a study of cytomegalovirus exposure and HLA in healthy donors. Across the whole study: Clustering assigned 70% to 85% of the approximately 400 genotyped donors to the Caucasian-associated ancestry cluster.

A remark on this clone: Its antigen is not known.

13 Jbeta primers and 60 Vbeta primers were used for the PCR. Libraries were prepared by immunoSEQ multiplex PCR; TCRdb keeps only in-frame clonotypes and omits some of them. Of 160,000 or so clones listed, around 80% are singletons. Study observations and caveats: Prior analysis indicated that the majority of TCR beta V segments exhibited productivity approximately 90% or approximately 30% of the time. Indistinguishability led to the exclusion of some V segments, TRBV6-2 and TRBV6-3 included. Most TCRs appeared rarely, but some public TCRs recurred in many donors.

The CDR3 length is 12 residues. The germline gives CDR1 GTSNPN, CDR2 SVGIG (reference sequence). Trimming shortened V by 4 bases and J by 1 base, and 7 bases separated the two germline ends. The chain carries TRBV30 and TRBJ1-2; D is ambiguous. The sample comprised PBMCs. The clonotype originates from a woman in her 40s in good health and CMV-seropositive. The CDR3 nucleotides read TGTGCCTGGAACCAGAATAACTATGGCTACACCTTC. It is translated as CAWNQNNYGYTF.